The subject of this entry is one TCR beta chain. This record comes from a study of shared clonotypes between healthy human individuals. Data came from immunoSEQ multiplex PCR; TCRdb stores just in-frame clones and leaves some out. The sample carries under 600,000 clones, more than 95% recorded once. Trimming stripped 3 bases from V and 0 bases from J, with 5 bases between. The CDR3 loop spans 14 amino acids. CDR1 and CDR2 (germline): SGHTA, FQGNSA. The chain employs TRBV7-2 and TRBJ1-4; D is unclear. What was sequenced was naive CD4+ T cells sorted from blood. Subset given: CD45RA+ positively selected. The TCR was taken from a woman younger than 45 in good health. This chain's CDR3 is CASSLTTTNEKLFF. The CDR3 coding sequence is TGTGCCAGCAGCTTGACGACAACTAATGAAAAACTGTTTTTT.